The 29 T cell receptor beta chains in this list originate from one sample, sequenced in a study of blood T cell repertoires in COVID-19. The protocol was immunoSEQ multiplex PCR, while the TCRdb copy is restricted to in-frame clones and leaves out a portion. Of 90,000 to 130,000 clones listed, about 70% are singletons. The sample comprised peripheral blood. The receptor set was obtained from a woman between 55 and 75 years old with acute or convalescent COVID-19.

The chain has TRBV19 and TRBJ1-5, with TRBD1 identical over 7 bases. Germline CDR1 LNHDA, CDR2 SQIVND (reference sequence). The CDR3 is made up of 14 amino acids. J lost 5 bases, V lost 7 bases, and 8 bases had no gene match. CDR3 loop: CASTQTGRDQPQHF. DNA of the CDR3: TGTGCCAGTACTCAGACAGGGCGGGATCAGCCCCAGCATTTT.

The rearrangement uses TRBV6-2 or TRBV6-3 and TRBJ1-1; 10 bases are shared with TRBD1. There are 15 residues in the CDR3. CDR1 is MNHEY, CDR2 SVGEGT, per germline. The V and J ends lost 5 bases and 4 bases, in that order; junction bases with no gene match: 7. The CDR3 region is CASSPGTGVLTEAFF. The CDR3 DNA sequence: TGTGCCAGCAGTCCCGGGACAGGGGTGCTCACTGAAGCTTTCTTT.

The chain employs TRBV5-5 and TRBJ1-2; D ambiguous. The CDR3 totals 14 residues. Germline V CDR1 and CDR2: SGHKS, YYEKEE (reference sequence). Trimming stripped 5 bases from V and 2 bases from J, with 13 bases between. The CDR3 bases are TGTGCCAGCAGGTTCCGGGATTCCAACTATGGCTACACCTTC. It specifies CASRFRDSNYGYTF.

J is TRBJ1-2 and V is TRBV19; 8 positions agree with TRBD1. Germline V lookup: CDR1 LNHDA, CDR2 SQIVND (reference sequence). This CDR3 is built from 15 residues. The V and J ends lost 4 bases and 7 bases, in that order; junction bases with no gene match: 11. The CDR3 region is CASSTTRQGARGYTF. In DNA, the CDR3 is TGTGCCAGTAGTACCACCCGCCAGGGGGCGCGTGGCTACACCTTC.

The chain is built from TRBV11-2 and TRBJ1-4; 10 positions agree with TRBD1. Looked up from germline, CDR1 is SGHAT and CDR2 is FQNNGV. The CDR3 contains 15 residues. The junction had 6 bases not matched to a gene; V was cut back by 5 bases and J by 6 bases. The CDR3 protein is CASSPGQGKDEKLFF. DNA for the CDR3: TGTGCCAGCAGCCCGGGACAGGGGAAAGATGAAAAACTGTTTTTT.

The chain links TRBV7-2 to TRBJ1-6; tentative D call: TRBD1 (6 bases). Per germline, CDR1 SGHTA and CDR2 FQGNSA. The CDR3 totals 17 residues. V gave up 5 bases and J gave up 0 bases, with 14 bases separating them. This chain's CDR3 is CASSTLGQSSYNSPLHF. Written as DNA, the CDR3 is TGTGCCAGCAGCACCCTCGGACAGAGCTCCTATAATTCACCCCTCCACTTT.

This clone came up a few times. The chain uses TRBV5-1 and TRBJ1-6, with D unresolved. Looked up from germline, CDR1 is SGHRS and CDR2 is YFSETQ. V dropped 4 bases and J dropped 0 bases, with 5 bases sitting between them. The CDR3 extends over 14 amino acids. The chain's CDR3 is CASSRSSYNSPLHF. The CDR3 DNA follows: TGCGCCAGCAGCCGCAGCTCCTATAATTCACCCCTCCACTTT.

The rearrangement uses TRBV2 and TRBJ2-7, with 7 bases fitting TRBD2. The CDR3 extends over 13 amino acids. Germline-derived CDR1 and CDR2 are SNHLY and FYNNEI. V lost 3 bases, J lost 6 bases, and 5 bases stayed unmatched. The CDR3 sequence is CASSDWGGVEQYF. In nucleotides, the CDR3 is TGTGCCAGCAGTGACTGGGGGGGGGTCGAGCAGTACTTC.

The CDR3 bases are TGTGCCACCAGTGATTCACAGGGGTTACAGCCCCAGCATTTT. Protein: CATSDSQGLQPQHF. The rearrangement joins TRBV24-1 to TRBJ1-5, with 7 bases that match TRBD1. This CDR3 is 14 amino acids long. Germline CDR1 and CDR2: KGHDR and SFDVKD. The V and J ends lost 2 bases and 7 bases, in that order; junction bases with no gene match: 4.

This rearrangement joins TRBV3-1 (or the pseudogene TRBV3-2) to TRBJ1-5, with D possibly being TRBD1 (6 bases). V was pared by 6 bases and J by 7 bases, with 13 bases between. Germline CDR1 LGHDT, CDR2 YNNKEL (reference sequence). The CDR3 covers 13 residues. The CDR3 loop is CASSLRGDQPQHF. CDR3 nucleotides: TGTGCCAGCAGTCTCAGGGGTGACCAGCCCCAGCATTTT.

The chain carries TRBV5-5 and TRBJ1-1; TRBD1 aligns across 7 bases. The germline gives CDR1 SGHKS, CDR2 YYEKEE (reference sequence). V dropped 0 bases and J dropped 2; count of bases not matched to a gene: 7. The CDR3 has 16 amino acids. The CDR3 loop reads CASSLGQGRGNTEAFF. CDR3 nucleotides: TGTGCCAGCAGCTTGGGACAGGGAAGGGGTAACACTGAAGCTTTCTTT.

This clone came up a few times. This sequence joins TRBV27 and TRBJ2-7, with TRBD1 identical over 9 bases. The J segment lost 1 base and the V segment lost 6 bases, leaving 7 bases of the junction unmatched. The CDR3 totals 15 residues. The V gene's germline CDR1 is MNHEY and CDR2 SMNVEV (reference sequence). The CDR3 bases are TGTGCCAGCAGGCCGGGACAGGGAAAGTCCTACGAGCAGTACTTC. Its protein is CASRPGQGKSYEQYF.

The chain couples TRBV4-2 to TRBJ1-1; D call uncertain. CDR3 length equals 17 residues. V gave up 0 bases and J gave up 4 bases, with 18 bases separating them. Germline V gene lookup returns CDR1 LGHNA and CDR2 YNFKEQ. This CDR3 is CASSQDAVNFQPTEAFF. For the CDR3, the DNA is TGTGCCAGCAGCCAAGATGCGGTGAACTTCCAGCCCACTGAAGCTTTCTTT.

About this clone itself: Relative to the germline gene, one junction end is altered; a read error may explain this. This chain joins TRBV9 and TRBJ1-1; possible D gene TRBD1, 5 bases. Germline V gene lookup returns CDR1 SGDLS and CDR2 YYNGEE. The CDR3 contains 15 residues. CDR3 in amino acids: CASSVGLGLVTETFF. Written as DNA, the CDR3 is TGTGCCAGCAGCGTAGGATTGGGGCTAGTCACTGAAACTTTCTTT.

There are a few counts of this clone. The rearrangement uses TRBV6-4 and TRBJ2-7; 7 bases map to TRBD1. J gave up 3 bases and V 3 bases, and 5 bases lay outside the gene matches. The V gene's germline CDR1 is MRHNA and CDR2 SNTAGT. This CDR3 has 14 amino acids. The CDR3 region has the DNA TGTGCCAGCAGTGATGGGACAGTTGTCTACGAGCAGTACTTC. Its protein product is CASSDGTVVYEQYF.

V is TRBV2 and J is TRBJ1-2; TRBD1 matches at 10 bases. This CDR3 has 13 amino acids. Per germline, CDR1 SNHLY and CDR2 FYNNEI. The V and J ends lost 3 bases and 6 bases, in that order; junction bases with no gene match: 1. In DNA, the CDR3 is TGTGCCAGCAGTGAGACAGGGGGCCATGGCTACACCTTC. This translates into CASSETGGHGYTF.

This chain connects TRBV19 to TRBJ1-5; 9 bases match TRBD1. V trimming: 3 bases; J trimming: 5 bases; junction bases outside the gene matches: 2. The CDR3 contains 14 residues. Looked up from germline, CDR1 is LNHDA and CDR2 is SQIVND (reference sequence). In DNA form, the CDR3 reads TGTGCCAGTAGTATGGGACAGGGCGATCAGCCCCAGCATTTT. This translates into CASSMGQGDQPQHF.

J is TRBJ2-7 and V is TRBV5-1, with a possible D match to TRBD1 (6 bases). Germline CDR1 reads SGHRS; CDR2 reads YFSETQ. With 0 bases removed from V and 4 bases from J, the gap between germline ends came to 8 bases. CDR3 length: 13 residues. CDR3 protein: CASSLDRVYEQYF. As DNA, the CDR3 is TGCGCCAGCAGCTTGGACAGGGTTTACGAGCAGTACTTC.

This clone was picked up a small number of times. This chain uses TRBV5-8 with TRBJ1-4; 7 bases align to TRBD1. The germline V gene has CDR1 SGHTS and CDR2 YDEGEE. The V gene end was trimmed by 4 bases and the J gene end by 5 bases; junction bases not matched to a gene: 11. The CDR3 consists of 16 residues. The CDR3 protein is CASSPLGRGNNEKLFF. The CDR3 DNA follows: TGTGCCAGCAGCCCGTTGGGCAGGGGGAACAATGAAAAACTGTTTTTT.

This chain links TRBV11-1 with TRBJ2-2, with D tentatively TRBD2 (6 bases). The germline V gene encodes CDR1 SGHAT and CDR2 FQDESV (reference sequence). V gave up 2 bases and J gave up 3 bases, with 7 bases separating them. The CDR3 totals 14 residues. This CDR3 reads CASSLSGDTGELFF. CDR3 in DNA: TGTGCCAGCAGCTTATCGGGGGACACCGGGGAGCTGTTTTTT.

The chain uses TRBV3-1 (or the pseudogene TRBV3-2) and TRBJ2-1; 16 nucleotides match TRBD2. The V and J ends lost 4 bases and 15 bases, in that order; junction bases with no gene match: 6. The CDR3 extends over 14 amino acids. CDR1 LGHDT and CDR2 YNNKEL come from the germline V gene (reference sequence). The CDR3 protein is CASSPGTSGGVWFF. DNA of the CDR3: TGTGCCAGCAGCCCAGGGACTAGCGGGGGGGTTTGGTTCTTC.

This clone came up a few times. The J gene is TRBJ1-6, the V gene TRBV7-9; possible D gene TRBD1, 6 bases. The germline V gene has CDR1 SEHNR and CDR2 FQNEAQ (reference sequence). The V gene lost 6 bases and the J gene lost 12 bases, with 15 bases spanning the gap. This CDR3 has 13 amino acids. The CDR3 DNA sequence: TGTGCCAGCAGACAACATAAGACAGGACCCCTCCACTTT. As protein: CASRQHKTGPLHF.

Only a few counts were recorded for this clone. CDR3 amino acids: CASKRQGGAGNTIYF. In nucleotides, the CDR3 is TGTGCCAGCAAGCGCCAGGGAGGCGCTGGAAACACCATATATTTT. The genes are TRBV7-9 and TRBJ1-3; perhaps TRBD1 as D (5 bases). V was shortened by 7 bases and J by 2 bases, with 15 bases between the two germline ends. Looked up from germline, CDR1 is SEHNR and CDR2 is FQNEAQ (reference sequence). CDR3 length equals 15 residues.

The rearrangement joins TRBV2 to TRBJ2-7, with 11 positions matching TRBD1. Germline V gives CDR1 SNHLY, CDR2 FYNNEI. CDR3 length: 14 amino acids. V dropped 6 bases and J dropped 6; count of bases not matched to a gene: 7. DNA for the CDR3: TGTGCCAGCAGGGCATCCGGGACAGGGGGCGAGCAGTACTTC. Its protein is CASRASGTGGEQYF.

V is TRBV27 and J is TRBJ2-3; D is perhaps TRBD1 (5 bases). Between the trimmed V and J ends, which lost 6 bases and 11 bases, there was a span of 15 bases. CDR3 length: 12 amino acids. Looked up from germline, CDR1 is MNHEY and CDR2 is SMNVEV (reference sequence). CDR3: CASSMTEQKQYF. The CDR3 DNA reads TGTGCCAGCAGCATGACAGAGCAGAAGCAGTATTTT.

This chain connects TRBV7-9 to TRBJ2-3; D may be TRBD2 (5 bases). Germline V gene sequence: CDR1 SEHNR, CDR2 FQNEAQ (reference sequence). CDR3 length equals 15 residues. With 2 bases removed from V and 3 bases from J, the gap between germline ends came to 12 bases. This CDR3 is CASSLLERATDTQYF. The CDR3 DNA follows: TGTGCCAGCAGCTTATTGGAGAGGGCAACAGATACGCAGTATTTT.

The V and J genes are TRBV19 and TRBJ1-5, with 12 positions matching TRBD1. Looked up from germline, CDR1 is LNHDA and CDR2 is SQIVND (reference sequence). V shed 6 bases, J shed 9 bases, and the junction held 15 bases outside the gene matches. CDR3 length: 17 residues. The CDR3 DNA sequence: TGTGCCAGTAGAGGGACAGGGGGCTCCAACCATCCTAGGCCCCAGCATTTT. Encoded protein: CASRGTGGSNHPRPQHF.

The CDR3 loop reads CATSDPGGPWGNEQFF. In DNA, the CDR3 is TGTGCCACCAGTGATCCGGGGGGTCCCTGGGGTAATGAGCAGTTCTTC. This chain links TRBV24-1 with TRBJ2-1; 7 bases are a match to TRBD2. V gave up 3 bases and J gave up 7 bases; unmatched junction bases: 11. The CDR3 runs 16 residues. Germline values: CDR1 KGHDR, CDR2 SFDVKD.

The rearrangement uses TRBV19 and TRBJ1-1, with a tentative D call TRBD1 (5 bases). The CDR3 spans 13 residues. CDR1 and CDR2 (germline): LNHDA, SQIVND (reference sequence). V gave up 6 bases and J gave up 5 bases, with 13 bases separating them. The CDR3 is CASRRGRGTEAFF. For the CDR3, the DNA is TGTGCCAGTAGGCGAGGGCGGGGGACTGAAGCTTTCTTT. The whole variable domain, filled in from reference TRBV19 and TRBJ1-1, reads DGGITQSPKYLFRKEGQNVTLSCEQNLNHDAMYWYRQDPGQGLRLIYYSQIVNDFQKGDIAEGYSVSREKKESFPLTVTSAQKNPTAFYLCASRRGRGTEAFFGQGTRLTVV.